The 11 T cell receptor beta chains presented below share a single source sample, sequenced in a study of blood T cells in healthy people across ages (dated by TCRdb to 2014 to 2015). Receptor amplification or capture employed 5' RACE. Sequencing took place on an Illumina HiSeq 2500. A second PCR of roughly 7 to 11 cycles was run with a J-beta primer mix and a sample-barcoded 5' primer. Using fastp at Q25 and MiXCR, TCRdb reprocessed the public reads and kept productive beta chains. For every CDR3 protein sequence, its rows merge into one entry that carries the most common genes and DNA. The sample table shows roughly 1,100,000 distinct CDR3 sequences, and about 25% are seen once. The ten largest clones capture approximately 0.79% of the sample. The same sample was also used in a study of T cells of mothers and their children.

Sample: blood. The receptor source for this set is a girl aged 2 to 10 in good health.

This rearrangement joins TRBV5-1 to TRBJ2-3, with 9 bases that match TRBD2. Per germline, CDR1 SGHRS and CDR2 YFSETQ. This CDR3 has 16 amino acids. The ends lost 1 base at V and 2 bases at J; junction bases unmatched: 5. The CDR3 is CASSLPLAGYTDTQYF. CDR3 nucleotide sequence: TGCGCCAGCAGCTTGCCCCTAGCGGGGTACACAGATACGCAGTATTTT.

This chain uses TRBV5-4 with TRBJ1-1; 10 nucleotides match TRBD1. Germline CDR1 reads SGHNT; CDR2 reads YYREEE (reference sequence). V gave up 0 bases and J gave up 0 bases; unmatched junction bases: 2. This CDR3 spans 16 amino acids. The CDR3 region is CASSLGGTGVNTEAFF. The CDR3 bases are TGTGCCAGCAGCTTGGGCGGGACAGGGGTGAACACTGAAGCTTTCTTT.

This clonotype was seen only a few times. V is TRBV6-5 and J is TRBJ1-1; weak D call: TRBD1 (5 bases). Per germline, CDR1 MNHEY and CDR2 SVGAGI. CDR3 length equals 13 residues. Trimming shortened V by 6 bases and J by 3 bases, and 11 bases separated the two germline ends. The CDR3 sequence is CASRNRRDTEAFF. The CDR3 region has the DNA TGTGCCAGCAGAAACAGGAGGGACACTGAAGCTTTCTTT.

The chain uses TRBV29-1 and TRBJ2-2; the D is unclear. This CDR3 spans 11 amino acids. Trimming removed 8 bases at V and 7 bases at J, with 11 bases between. The germline V gene has CDR1 SQVTM and CDR2 ANQGSEA. CDR3 sequence (DNA): TGCAGCCTCTATCTGGGCGGGGAGCTGTTTTTT. Translated: CSLYLGGELFF.

Turning to this clonotype: The junction and the germline gene differ at one end; a read error may be behind it. The chain couples TRBV11-1 to TRBJ2-1, with 8 bases aligning to TRBD2. CDR3 length: 15 residues. The V gene's germline CDR1 is SGHAT and CDR2 FQDESV (reference sequence). CDR3 sequence reads: CASSAGGGPYNEQLF. The CDR3 DNA reads TGTGCCAGCAGCGCGGGGGGCGGCCCCTACAATGAGCAGCTCTTC.

The chain carries TRBV7-2 and TRBJ2-5; possibly TRBD1 for D (7 bases). Gene TRBJ2-7 matches the end of the DNA better, so the J call may be wrong. CDR1 is SGHTA and CDR2 is FQGNSA in the germline V gene. The length of the CDR3 is 14 residues. The CDR3 loop reads CASSSRDRSHEQYF. The CDR3 coding sequence is TGTGCCAGCAGCTCGCGGGACAGATCCCACGAGCAGTACTTC.

This clonotype occurred a few times. This chain joins TRBV4-2 and TRBJ2-5; D uncertain. The end of the DNA aligns better with TRBJ2-1, so the J call may be wrong. CDR3 size: 14 residues. Looked up from germline, CDR1 is LGHNA and CDR2 is YNFKEQ. The CDR3 DNA follows: TGTGCCAGCAGCCAAGAAGTCCCGGACAATGAGCAGTTCTTC. Translated: CASSQEVPDNEQFF.

The rearrangement uses TRBV24-1 and TRBJ2-5; D might be TRBD1 (5 bases). Germline V lookup: CDR1 KGHDR, CDR2 SFDVKD. The CDR3 runs to 16 residues. V dropped 2 bases and J dropped 1 base, with 13 bases sitting between them. CDR3 nucleotide sequence: TGTGCCACCAGTGATTCCAGGGTTGAGATCCAAGAGACCCAGTACTTC. It specifies CATSDSRVEIQETQYF.

The chain couples TRBV18 to TRBJ2-1; tentatively, D is TRBD1 or TRBD2 (5 bases each). CDR3 size: 15 residues. The ends were cut back, 7 bases at V and 1 base at J, with 14 bases in the middle. From germline, CDR1 is KGHSH and CDR2 LQKENI. CDR3 amino acids: CASLRGVVSYNEQFF. The DNA of the CDR3 is TGTGCCAGCTTACGAGGGGTTGTTTCCTACAATGAGCAGTTCTTC.

This chain connects TRBV3-1 to TRBJ2-1, with a weak D call TRBD2 (6 bases). The CDR3 is 15 residues long. CDR1 and CDR2 from the germline V gene are LGHDT and YNNKEL (reference sequence). V was trimmed by 2 bases and J by 6 bases, leaving 14 bases between them. The CDR3 spells CASSQSAREVNEQFF. The CDR3 DNA reads as TGTGCCAGCAGCCAATCCGCGCGGGAAGTCAATGAGCAGTTCTTC.

In this sample, this clonotype turned up a few times. V and J are TRBV20-1 and TRBJ1-2; D unresolved. Per germline, CDR1 DFQATT and CDR2 SNEGSKA (reference sequence). This CDR3 comprises 12 residues. V was clipped by 5 bases and J by 5 bases, with 12 bases between them. The CDR3 DNA follows: TGCAGTGCTCCTGACATTGGATATGGCTACACCTTC. It specifies CSAPDIGYGYTF.